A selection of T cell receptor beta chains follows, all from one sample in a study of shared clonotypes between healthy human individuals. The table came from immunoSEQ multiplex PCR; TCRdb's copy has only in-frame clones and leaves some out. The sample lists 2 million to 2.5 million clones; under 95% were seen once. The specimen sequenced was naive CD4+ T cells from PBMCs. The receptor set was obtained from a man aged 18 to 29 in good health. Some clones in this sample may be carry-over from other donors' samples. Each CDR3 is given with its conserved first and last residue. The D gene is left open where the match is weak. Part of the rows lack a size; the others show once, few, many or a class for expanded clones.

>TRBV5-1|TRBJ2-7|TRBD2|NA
TGCGCCAGCAGCTTGGAAGCTAGCGGGATCTCCTACGAGCAGTACTTC
CASSLEASGISYEQYF
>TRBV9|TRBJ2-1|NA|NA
TGTGCCAGCAGCGTAGTTCGCCAAAGTGGCTACAATGAGCAGTTCTTC
CASSVVRQSGYNEQFF
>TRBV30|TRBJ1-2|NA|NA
TGTGCCTGGTCGGGGTCTGGCGGCTACACCTTC
CAWSGSGGYTF
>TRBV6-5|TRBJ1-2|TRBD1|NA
TGTGCCAGCAGTTACTCCAGGACAGGCAGTTCCTATGGCTACACCTTC
CASSYSRTGSSYGYTF
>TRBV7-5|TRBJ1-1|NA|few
TGTGCCAGAAGCTCTTACCGGAGGGTCTGGCATGCTTTCTTT
CARSSYRRVWHAFF
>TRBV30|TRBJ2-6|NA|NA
TGTGCCCGGAAGACCCTTCCAGCTGGGGCCAACGTCCTGACTTTC
CARKTLPAGANVLTF
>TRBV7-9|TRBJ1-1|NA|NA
TGTGCCAGCACCGACGTCCAGATCCAGGCTGAAGCTTTCTTT
CASTDVQIQAEAFF
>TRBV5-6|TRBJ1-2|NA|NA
TGTGCCAGCAGCTTGAGGCAGGGGATCTCTATTAGGAGCTACACCTTC
CASSLRQGISIRSYTF
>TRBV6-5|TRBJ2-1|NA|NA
TGTGCCAGCAGTTACCTAGAGGCAGGGTACAATGAGCAGTTCTTC
CASSYLEAGYNEQFF
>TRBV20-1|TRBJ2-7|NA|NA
TGCAGTGGTCAGGAATCCTACGAGCAGTACTTC
CSGQESYEQYF
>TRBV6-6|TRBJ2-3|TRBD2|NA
TGTGCCAGCAGTTACTACGCGGGAGGGCACACAGATACGCAGTATTTT
CASSYYAGGHTDTQYF
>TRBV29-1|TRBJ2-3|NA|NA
TGCAGCGTTGAGGGGACCAAAAACACAGATACGCAGTATTTT
CSVEGTKNTDTQYF
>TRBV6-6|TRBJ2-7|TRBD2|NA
TGTGCCAGCAGCCTAGCGGGGGGCTCCTACGAGCAGTACTTC
CASSLAGGSYEQYF
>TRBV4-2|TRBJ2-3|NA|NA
TGTGCCAGCAGCCAGTCGGGCACCTACCAGGATACGCAGTATTTT
CASSQSGTYQDTQYF
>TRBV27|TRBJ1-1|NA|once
TGTGCCAGCAGTTTCTCGGCTCGGGGACGGATGAACACTGAAGCTTTCTTT
CASSFSARGRMNTEAFF
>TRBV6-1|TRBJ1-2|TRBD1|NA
TGTGCCAGCAGTGATTTTGAGGGGACAGGGGGCGACTATGGCTACACCTTC
CASSDFEGTGGDYGYTF
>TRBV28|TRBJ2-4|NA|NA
TGTGCCAGCAGTTTTGGCGGTTCCAAAAACATTCAGTACTTC
CASSFGGSKNIQYF